These 12 T cell receptor beta chains originate from one sample sequenced in a study of cytomegalovirus exposure and HLA in healthy donors. Libraries were prepared by immunoSEQ multiplex PCR; TCRdb keeps only in-frame clonotypes and omits some of them. The repertoire includes some 160,000 clones, more than 75% of them detected once, and 2.5% to 3.5% sits in the top ten. The sequenced material came from PBMCs. The origin of the receptors is a man aged 18 to 29 in good health and CMV-seronegative.

A few counts support this clone. V is TRBV19 and J is TRBJ1-3, with D perhaps matching TRBD1 (6 bases). Germline CDR1 and CDR2: LNHDA and SQIVND (reference sequence). V was cut by 5 bases and J by 0 bases, with 11 bases left in between. The CDR3 is 15 residues long. The CDR3 nucleotides read TGTGCCAGTAGTTCAGGGGTCATCTCTGGAAACACCATATATTTT. It codes for CASSSGVISGNTIYF.

The chain uses TRBV6-6 and TRBJ2-7, with D possibly matching TRBD1 (6 bases). CDR1 and CDR2 from the germline V gene are MNHNY and SVGAGI (reference sequence). CDR3 size: 13 residues. V shed 0 bases and J shed 4 bases, with 7 bases lying between them. CDR3 amino acids: CASSYSTGYEQYV. CDR3 DNA sequence: TGTGCCAGCAGTTACTCTACAGGGTACGAGCAGTACGTC.

The gene calls are TRBV2 and TRBJ2-1, with 10 positions matching TRBD2. Germline V lookup: CDR1 SNHLY, CDR2 FYNNEI. The junction had 6 bases not matched to a gene; V was cut back by 7 bases and J by 9 bases. The CDR3 runs to 13 residues. CDR3: CASNQREGSEQFF. The CDR3 region has the DNA TGTGCCAGCAACCAGCGGGAGGGGAGTGAGCAGTTCTTC. Full variable domain (remainder filled in from reference TRBV2 and TRBJ2-1): EPEVTQTPSHQVTQMGQEVILRCVPISNHLYFYWYRQILGQKVEFLVSFYNNEISEKSEIFDDQFSVERPDGSNFTLKIRSTKLEDSAMYFCASNQREGSEQFFGPGTRLTVL.

The chain uses TRBV19 and TRBJ1-2; 11 nucleotides line up with TRBD1. V lost 5 bases to trimming and J lost 8 bases; unmatched junction nucleotides: 10. The CDR3 consists of 15 residues. The germline V gene has CDR1 LNHDA and CDR2 SQIVND (reference sequence). The DNA for the CDR3 is TGTGCCAGTAGTGGACAGGGGGCACTATCGGGGGGCTACACCTTC. As protein: CASSGQGALSGGYTF.

The V gene is TRBV28, the J gene TRBJ1-2, with a tentative D call TRBD1 (5 bases). The CDR3 covers 16 residues. The germline V gene encodes CDR1 MDHEN and CDR2 SYDVKM. V dropped 4 bases and J dropped 2 bases, with 17 bases sitting between them. In DNA, the CDR3 is TGTGCCAGCAGTTCCCTAGATGCCGGGGGGAACTATGGCTACACCTTC. Amino acid sequence: CASSSLDAGGNYGYTF.

This rearrangement joins TRBV7-9 to TRBJ2-2; perhaps TRBD1 as D (5 bases). V lost 5 bases and J lost 0, with 10 bases in between. The CDR3 is 15 residues long. CDR1 SEHNR and CDR2 FQNEAQ come from the germline V gene (reference sequence). CDR3 amino acids: CASSPTGSNTGELFF. CDR3 DNA: TGTGCCAGCAGCCCCACAGGATCGAACACCGGGGAGCTGTTTTTT. The variable domain in full, with the rest retrieved from reference TRBV7-9 and TRBJ2-2, is DTGVSQNPRHKITKRGQNVTFRCDPISEHNRLYWYRQTLGQGPEFLTYFQNEAQLEKSRLLSDRFSAERPKGSFSTLEIQRTEQGDSAMYLCASSPTGSNTGELFFGEGSRLTVL.

The gene calls are TRBV21-1 and TRBJ2-7; TRBD2 is the table's D call, not checked against the DNA. TRBV21-1 is a pseudogene locus. This CDR3 has 18 amino acids. The CDR3, as DNA: TGTGCCAGCAGCAAAGGAGCATTGAGACTAGCGGAAGACTACGAGCAGCACTTC. This encodes CASSKGALRLAEDYEQHF.

This clone was detected only once. This chain uses TRBV21-1 with TRBJ2-7; the D call TRBD2 from the table was never checked on the DNA. TRBV21-1 is flagged as a pseudogene. The CDR3 covers 16 residues. As DNA, the CDR3 is TGTGCCAGCAGCAAATTAGGCACTAGCGACACCTACGAGCAGTACTTC. Encoded protein: CASSKLGTSDTYEQYF.

This chain links TRBV6-1 with TRBJ1-5, with 8 bases fitting TRBD1. Germline V gene sequence: CDR1 MNHNS, CDR2 SASEGT. With 2 bases clipped from V and 2 bases from J, the junction kept 11 bases outside the gene matches. The CDR3 is 18 amino acids. The CDR3 nucleotides read TGTGCCAGCAGTGAAAGGGAACGGGGACAGGTCGGCAATCAGCCCCAGCATTTT. This gives the protein CASSERERGQVGNQPQHF.

The chain joins TRBV28 to TRBJ2-7; tentative D call: TRBD2 (5 bases). CDR3 length: 14 residues. Germline V gene lookup returns CDR1 MDHEN and CDR2 SYDVKM. V gave up 4 bases and J gave up 6 bases, with 16 bases separating them. This CDR3 is CASSSGESISEQYF. As DNA, the CDR3 is TGTGCCAGCAGTTCTGGGGAGTCCATCTCCGAGCAGTACTTC.

The chain links TRBV5-4 to TRBJ2-1, with TRBD2 identical over 9 bases. CDR3 size: 16 residues. From germline, CDR1 is SGHNT and CDR2 YYREEE (reference sequence). V lost 2 bases to trimming and J lost 0 bases; unmatched junction nucleotides: 3. The CDR3 loop is CASSFSSGTSYNEQFF. In DNA form, the CDR3 reads TGTGCCAGCAGCTTCTCTAGCGGGACCTCCTACAATGAGCAGTTCTTC.

The chain uses TRBV19 and TRBJ1-2; D is possibly TRBD1 (5 bases). CDR1 and CDR2 from the germline V gene are LNHDA and SQIVND (reference sequence). V shed 4 bases and J shed 0 bases, with 12 bases lying between them. The CDR3 runs to 15 residues. The CDR3 loop reads CASSTHKGSNYGYTF. Written as DNA, the CDR3 is TGTGCCAGTAGTACCCACAAGGGGTCTAACTATGGCTACACCTTC.